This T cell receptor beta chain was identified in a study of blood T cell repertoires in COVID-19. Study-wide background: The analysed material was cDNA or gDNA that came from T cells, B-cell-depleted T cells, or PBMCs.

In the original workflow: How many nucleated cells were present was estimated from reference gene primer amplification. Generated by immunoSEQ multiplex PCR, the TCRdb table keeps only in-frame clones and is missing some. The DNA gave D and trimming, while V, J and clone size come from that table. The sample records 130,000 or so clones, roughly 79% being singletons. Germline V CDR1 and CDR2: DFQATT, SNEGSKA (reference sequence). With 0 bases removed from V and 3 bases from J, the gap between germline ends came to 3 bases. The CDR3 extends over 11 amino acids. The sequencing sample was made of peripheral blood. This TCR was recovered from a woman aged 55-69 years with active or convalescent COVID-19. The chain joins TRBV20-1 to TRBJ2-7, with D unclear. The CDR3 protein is CSARDGYEQYV. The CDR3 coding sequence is TGCAGTGCTAGAGACGGCTACGAGCAGTACGTC.